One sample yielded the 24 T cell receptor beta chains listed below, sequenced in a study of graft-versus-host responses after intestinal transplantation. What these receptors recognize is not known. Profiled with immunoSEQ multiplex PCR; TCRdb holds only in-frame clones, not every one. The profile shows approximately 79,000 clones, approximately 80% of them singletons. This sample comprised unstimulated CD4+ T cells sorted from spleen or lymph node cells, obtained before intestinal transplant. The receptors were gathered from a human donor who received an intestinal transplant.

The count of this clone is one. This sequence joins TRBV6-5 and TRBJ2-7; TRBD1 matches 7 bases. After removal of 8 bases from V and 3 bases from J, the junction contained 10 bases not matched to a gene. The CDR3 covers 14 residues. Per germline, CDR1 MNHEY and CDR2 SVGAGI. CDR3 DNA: TGTGCCAGCTCCTACCGGACAGGCTACTACGAGCAGTACTTC. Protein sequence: CASSYRTGYYEQYF.

CDR3: CARGSGNYGYTF. CDR3 coding DNA: TGTGCCCGGGGGTCAGGGAACTATGGCTACACCTTC. This chain uses TRBV30 with TRBJ1-2; maybe TRBD1 (5 bases). CDR1 and CDR2 (germline): GTSNPN, SVGIG (reference sequence). Trimming left V 8 bases short and J 2 bases short, with 12 bases between. This CDR3 is 12 amino acids long.

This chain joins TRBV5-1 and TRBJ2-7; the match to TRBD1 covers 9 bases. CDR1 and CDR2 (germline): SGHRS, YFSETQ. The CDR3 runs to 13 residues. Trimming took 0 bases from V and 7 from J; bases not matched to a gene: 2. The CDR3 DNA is TGCGCCAGCAGCTTGGGGACAGGGGAAGAGCAGTACTTC. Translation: CASSLGTGEEQYF.

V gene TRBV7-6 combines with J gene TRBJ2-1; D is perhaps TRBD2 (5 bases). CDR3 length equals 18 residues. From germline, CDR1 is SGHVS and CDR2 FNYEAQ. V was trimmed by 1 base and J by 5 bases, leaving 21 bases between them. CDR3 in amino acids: CASSLVSSGEAGNNEQFF. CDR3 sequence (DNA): TGTGCCAGCAGCTTAGTGAGTTCGGGTGAGGCGGGTAACAATGAGCAGTTCTTC.

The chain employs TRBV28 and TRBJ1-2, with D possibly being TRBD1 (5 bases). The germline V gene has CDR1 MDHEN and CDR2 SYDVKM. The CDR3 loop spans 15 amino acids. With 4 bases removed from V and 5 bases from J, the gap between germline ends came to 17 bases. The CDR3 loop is CASSSPGRVQYGYTF. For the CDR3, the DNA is TGTGCCAGCAGTTCTCCCGGCAGGGTGCAATATGGCTACACCTTC.

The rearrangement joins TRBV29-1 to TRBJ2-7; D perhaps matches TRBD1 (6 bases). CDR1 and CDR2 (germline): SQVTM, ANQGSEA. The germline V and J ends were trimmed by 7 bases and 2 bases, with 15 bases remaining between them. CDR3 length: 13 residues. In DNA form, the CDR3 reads TGCAGCGCTCACACCAGGGGCACCTACGAGCAGTACTTC. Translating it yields CSAHTRGTYEQYF.

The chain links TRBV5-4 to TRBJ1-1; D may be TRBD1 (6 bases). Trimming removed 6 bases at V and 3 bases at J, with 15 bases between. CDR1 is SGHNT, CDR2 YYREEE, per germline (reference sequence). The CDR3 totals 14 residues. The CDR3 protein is CASTTGLGDTEAFF. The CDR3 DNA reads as TGTGCCAGCACGACAGGTCTGGGGGACACTGAAGCTTTCTTT.

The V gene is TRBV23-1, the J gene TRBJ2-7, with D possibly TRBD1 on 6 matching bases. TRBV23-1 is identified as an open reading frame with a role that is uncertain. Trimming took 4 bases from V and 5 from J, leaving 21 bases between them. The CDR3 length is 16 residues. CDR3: CASSPRRAGERHEQYF. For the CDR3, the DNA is TGCGCCAGCAGTCCCCGCCGGGCAGGGGAAAGGCACGAGCAGTACTTC.

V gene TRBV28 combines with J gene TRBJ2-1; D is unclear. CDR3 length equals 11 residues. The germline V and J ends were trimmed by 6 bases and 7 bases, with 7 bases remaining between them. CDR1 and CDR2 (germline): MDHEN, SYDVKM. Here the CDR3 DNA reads TGTGCCAGCAGCCAATTTAATGAGCAGTTCTTC. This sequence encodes CASSQFNEQFF.

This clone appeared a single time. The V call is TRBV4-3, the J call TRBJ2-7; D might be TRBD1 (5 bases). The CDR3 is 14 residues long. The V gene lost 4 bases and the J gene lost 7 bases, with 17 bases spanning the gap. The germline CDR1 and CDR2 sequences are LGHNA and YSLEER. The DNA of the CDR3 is TGCGCCAGCAGCCGGGGTGGGGCCGAGGATGAGCAGTACTTC. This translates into CASSRGGAEDEQYF.

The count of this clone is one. CDR3 bases: TGTGCCACCAGCAGAGCCCGGCAACTAGCGGGAGGCAATGAGCAGTTCTTC. It codes for CATSRARQLAGGNEQFF. The chain combines TRBV15 with TRBJ2-1; 12 nucleotides match TRBD2. This CDR3 has 17 residues. Germline-derived CDR1 and CDR2 are LNHNV and YYDKDF (reference sequence). J lost 6 bases, V lost 1 base, and 7 bases had no gene match.

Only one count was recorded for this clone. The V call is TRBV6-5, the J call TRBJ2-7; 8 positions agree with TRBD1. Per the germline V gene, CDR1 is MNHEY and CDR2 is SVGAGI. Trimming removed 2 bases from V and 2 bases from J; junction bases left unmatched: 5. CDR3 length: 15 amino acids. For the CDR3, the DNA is TGTGCCAGCAGTTACGCCGGGACAGGACCCTACGAGCAGTACTTC. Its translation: CASSYAGTGPYEQYF.

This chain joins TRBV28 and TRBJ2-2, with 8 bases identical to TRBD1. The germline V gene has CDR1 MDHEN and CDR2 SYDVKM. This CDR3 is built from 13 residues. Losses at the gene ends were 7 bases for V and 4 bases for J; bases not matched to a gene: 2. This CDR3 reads CASTTGGTGELFF. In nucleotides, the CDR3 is TGTGCCAGCACTACAGGGGGCACCGGGGAGCTGTTTTTT.

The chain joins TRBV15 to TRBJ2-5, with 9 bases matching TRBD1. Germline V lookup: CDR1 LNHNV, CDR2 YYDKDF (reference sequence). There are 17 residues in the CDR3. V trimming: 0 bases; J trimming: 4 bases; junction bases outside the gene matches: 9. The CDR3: CATSREKGQGRPETQYF. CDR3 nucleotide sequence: TGTGCCACCAGCAGAGAAAAGGGACAGGGTCGGCCAGAGACCCAGTACTTC.

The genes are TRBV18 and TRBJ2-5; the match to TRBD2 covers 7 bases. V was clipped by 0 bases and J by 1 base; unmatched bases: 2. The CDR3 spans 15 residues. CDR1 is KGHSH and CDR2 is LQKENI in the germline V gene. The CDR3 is CASSPPGGIQETQYF. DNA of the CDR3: TGTGCCAGCTCACCACCGGGGGGGATCCAAGAGACCCAGTACTTC.

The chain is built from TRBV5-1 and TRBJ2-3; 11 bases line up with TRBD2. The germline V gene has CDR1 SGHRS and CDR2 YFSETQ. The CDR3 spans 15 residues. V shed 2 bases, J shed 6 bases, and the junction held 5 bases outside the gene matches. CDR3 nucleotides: TGCGCCAGCAGCTTCCTAGCGGGGGGTTGGGATACGCAGTATTTT. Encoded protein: CASSFLAGGWDTQYF.

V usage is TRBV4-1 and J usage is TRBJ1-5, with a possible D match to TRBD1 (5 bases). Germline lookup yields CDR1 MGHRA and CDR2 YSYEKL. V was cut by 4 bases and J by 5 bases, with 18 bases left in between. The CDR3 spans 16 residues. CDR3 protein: CASSPPPGTRDQPQHF. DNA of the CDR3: TGCGCCAGCAGCCCCCCTCCGGGGACTAGGGATCAGCCCCAGCATTTT.

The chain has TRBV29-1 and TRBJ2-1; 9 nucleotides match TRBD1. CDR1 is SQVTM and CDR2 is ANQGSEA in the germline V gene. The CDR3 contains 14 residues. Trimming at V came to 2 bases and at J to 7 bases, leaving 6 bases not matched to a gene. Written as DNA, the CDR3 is TGCAGCGTTGAACGGAGGACAGGGGTGAATGAGCAGTTCTTC. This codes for CSVERRTGVNEQFF.

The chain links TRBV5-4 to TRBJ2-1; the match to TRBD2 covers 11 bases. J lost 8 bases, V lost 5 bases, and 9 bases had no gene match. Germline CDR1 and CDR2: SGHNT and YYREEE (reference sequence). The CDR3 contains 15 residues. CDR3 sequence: CASSNSGGALDEQFF. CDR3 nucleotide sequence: TGTGCCAGCAGTAATAGCGGGGGGGCCCTCGATGAGCAGTTCTTC. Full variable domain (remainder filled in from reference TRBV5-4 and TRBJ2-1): ETGVTQSPTHLIKTRGQQVTLRCSSQSGHNTVSWYQQALGQGPQFIFQYYREEENGRGNFPPRFSGLQFPNYSSELNVNALELDDSALYLCASSNSGGALDEQFFGPGTRLTVL.

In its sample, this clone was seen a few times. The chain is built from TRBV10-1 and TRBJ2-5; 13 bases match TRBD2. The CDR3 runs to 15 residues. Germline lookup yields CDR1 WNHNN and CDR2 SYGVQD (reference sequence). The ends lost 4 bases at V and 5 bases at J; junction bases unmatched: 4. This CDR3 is CASSATSGRSETQYF. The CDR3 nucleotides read TGCGCCAGCAGTGCGACTAGCGGGAGGTCGGAGACCCAGTACTTC.

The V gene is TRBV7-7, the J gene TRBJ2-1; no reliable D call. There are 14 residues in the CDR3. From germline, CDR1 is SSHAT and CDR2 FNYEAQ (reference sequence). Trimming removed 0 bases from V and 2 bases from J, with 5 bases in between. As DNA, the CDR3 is TGTGCCAGCAGCTTAGCGGCAGCCTACAATGAGCAGTTCTTC. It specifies CASSLAAAYNEQFF.

CDR3 nucleotides: TGCGCCAGCAGCCAAGGGAGGGACAGGGCCCTCTCTGGAAACACCATATATTTT. This encodes CASSQGRDRALSGNTIYF. This chain links TRBV4-1 with TRBJ1-3; TRBD1 matches 9 bases. V gave up 1 base and J gave up 0 bases; unmatched junction bases: 7. Germline loops: CDR1 MGHRA, CDR2 YSYEKL. CDR3 length: 18 residues.

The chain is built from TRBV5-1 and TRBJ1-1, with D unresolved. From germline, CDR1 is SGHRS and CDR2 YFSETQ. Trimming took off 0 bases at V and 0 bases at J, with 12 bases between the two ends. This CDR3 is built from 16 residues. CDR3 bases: TGCGCCAGCAGCTTGGAGGCGCCGGAGTTGAACACTGAAGCTTTCTTT. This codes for CASSLEAPELNTEAFF.

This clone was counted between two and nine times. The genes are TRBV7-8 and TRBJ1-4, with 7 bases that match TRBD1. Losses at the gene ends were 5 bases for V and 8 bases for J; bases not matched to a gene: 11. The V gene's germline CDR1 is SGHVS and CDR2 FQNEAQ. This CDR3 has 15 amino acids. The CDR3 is CASSARQGEGEKLFF. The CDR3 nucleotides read TGTGCCAGCAGCGCAAGACAGGGAGAGGGCGAAAAACTGTTTTTT.